One and the same sample provided the 11 T cell receptor beta chains below, sequenced in a study of cytomegalovirus exposure and HLA in healthy donors. Repertoires were generated with immunoSEQ multiplex PCR, while TCRdb's copy carries only in-frame clones and drops some. The sample consists of approximately 59,000 clones, over 90% of them appearing once. Material for sequencing was PBMCs. The receptors originated from a man younger than 35 in good health and CMV-seropositive.

The chain recombines TRBV28 with TRBJ2-7, with 11 bases identical to TRBD2. V lost 4 bases to trimming and J lost 6 bases; unmatched junction nucleotides: 2. Germline values: CDR1 MDHEN, CDR2 SYDVKM. The CDR3 spans 13 residues. CDR3 DNA sequence: TGTGCCAGCAGTTGGACTAGCGGGTTCGAGCAGTACTTC. This codes for CASSWTSGFEQYF.

J is TRBJ1-5 and V is TRBV28; TRBD1 agrees at 7 bases. The V segment lost 5 bases and the J segment 4 bases; nucleotides outside the gene matches: 5. The CDR3 loop spans 14 amino acids. Per germline, CDR1 MDHEN and CDR2 SYDVKM. CDR3 sequence: CASSIGTDNQPQHF. As DNA, the CDR3 is TGTGCCAGCAGTATCGGGACAGATAATCAGCCCCAGCATTTT.

This clone was seen a handful of times. This chain joins TRBV6-5 and TRBJ2-1; 12 bases line up with TRBD2. The trim removed 4 bases at V and 8 bases at J, leaving 6 bases unmatched. This CDR3 has 15 amino acids. Germline-derived CDR1 and CDR2 are MNHEY and SVGAGI. The CDR3 loop reads CASSFKLAGGDEQFF. In DNA, the CDR3 is TGTGCCAGCAGTTTCAAACTAGCGGGAGGTGATGAGCAGTTCTTC.

The rearrangement uses TRBV7-6 and TRBJ2-1; TRBD2 is a possible D gene (5 bases). This CDR3 comprises 13 residues. CDR1 and CDR2 from the germline V gene are SGHVS and FNYEAQ. V was trimmed by 0 bases and J by 9 bases, leaving 9 bases between them. CDR3 DNA sequence: TGTGCCAGCAGCTTAGCCGACTATGGTGAGCAGTTCTTC. Its protein product is CASSLADYGEQFF.

J is TRBJ2-5 and V is TRBV7-3; 7 nucleotides agree with TRBD1. This CDR3 is built from 13 residues. J was trimmed by 5 bases and V by 3 bases; bases with no gene match: 3. In germline, CDR1 is SGHTA, CDR2 FQGTGA. The CDR3, as DNA: TGTGCCAGCAGCTTGACAGGGTGGGAGACCCAGTACTTC. Translated: CASSLTGWETQYF.

The rearrangement joins TRBV2 to TRBJ2-4, with 16 bases matching TRBD2. Germline values: CDR1 SNHLY, CDR2 FYNNEI. This CDR3 is 16 amino acids long. The junction had 3 bases not matched to a gene; V was cut back by 5 bases and J by 5 bases. This chain's CDR3 is CASSSGLAGGQNIQYF. The CDR3 DNA sequence: TGTGCCAGCAGTTCGGGACTAGCGGGAGGGCAAAACATTCAGTACTTC.

The chain employs TRBV6-6 and TRBJ1-2; a possible D gene is TRBD1 (6 bases). Germline-derived CDR1 and CDR2 are MNHNY and SVGAGI (reference sequence). The CDR3 is 15 residues long. V was trimmed by 0 bases and J by 5 bases, leaving 13 bases between them. DNA of the CDR3: TGTGCCAGCAGTTACTCGCGACAGGCCAATTATGGCTACACCTTC. The encoded protein is CASSYSRQANYGYTF.

This chain uses TRBV30 with TRBJ2-7, with D perhaps TRBD2 (6 bases). V dropped 0 bases and J dropped 2 bases, with 17 bases sitting between them. This CDR3 has 16 residues. CDR1 and CDR2 from the germline V gene are GTSNPN and SVGIG (reference sequence). The chain's CDR3 is CAWSVRWAGNTYEQYF. The DNA of the CDR3 is TGTGCCTGGAGTGTACGGTGGGCGGGGAATACCTACGAGCAGTACTTC.

This clone turned up a few times. The rearrangement uses TRBV30 and TRBJ1-1; D unresolved. The germline CDR1 and CDR2 sequences are GTSNPN and SVGIG (reference sequence). Trimming took 1 base from V and 6 from J, leaving 12 bases between them. The CDR3 runs 13 residues. CDR3 nucleotide sequence: TGTGCCTGGAGTGAAGGCAGCGACGCTGAAGCTTTCTTT. This codes for CAWSEGSDAEAFF.

This sequence joins TRBV7-3 and TRBJ2-2; D is unclear. The germline CDR1 and CDR2 sequences are SGHTA and FQGTGA. Trimming cost V 2 bases and J 2 bases, with 12 bases left between them. This CDR3 contains 16 residues. In DNA, the CDR3 is TGTGCCAGCAGCTTATTCACGGGTTCAAACACCGGGGAGCTGTTTTTT. This translates into CASSLFTGSNTGELFF.

The rearrangement joins TRBV19 to TRBJ2-7, with D possibly TRBD2 on 5 matching bases. The CDR3 extends over 16 amino acids. The V gene lost 4 bases and the J gene lost 2 bases, with 18 bases spanning the gap. Per the germline V gene, CDR1 is LNHDA and CDR2 is SQIVND (reference sequence). The chain's CDR3 is CASSTTLFEGAYEQYF. In DNA form, the CDR3 reads TGTGCCAGTAGTACGACCCTTTTTGAGGGAGCCTACGAGCAGTACTTC.